Reported below is one T cell receptor (beta chain). Using its own MiXCR run on the 5' RACE reads, TCRdb lists one record per CDR3 protein. The data contain under 250,000 distinct CDR3 sequences, 15% of them singletons. J gave up 2 bases and V 6 bases, and 9 bases lay outside the gene matches. The length of the CDR3 is 16 residues. Per germline, CDR1 SGHRS and CDR2 YFSETQ. The sample comes from a study of T-cell memory formation after mild COVID-19. On the study more broadly: The study found TCR clusters largely donor specific.

The sequence was collected from an adult woman who had mild COVID-19 (a few samples of this study predate the infection). Cell type and time point are not known. Sequenced: PBMCs or a T cell subset sorted from them (not recorded which). The chain links TRBV5-1 to TRBJ2-5, with 11 nucleotides matching TRBD2. The CDR3 region is CASTPPGLADQETQYF. The CDR3 DNA reads TGCGCCAGCACCCCGCCGGGACTAGCGGATCAAGAGACCCAGTACTTC.